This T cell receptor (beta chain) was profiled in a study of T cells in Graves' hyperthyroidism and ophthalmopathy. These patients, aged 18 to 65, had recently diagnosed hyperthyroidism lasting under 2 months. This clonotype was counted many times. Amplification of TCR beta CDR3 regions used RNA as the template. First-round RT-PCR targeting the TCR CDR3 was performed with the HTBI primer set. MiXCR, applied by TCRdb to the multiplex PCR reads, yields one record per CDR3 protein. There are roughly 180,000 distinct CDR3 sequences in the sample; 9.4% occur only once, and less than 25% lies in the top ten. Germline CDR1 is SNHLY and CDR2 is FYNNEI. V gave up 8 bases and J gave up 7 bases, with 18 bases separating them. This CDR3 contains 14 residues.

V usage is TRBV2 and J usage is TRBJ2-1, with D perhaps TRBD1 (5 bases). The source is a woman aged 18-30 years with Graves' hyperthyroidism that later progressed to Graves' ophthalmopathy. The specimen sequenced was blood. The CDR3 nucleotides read TGTGCCAGCTTAGGAGTACAGGTGGGAAATGAGCAGTTCTTC. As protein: CASLGVQVGNEQFF.